This note documents a single T cell receptor (beta chain) sequence. Clones were sequenced by immunoSEQ multiplex PCR, and TCRdb holds only the in-frame ones, with some missing. The sample lists approximately 220,000 clones, roughly nine tenths occurring once. These data are taken from a study of blood T cell repertoires in COVID-19. About the study: PBMCs, B-cell-depleted T cells, or T cells were the source of the cDNA or gDNA that made up the material.

This CDR3 has 17 amino acids. With V trimmed by 5 bases and J by 8 bases, 17 bases remained unmatched. Germline values: CDR1 SGHNT, CDR2 YENEEA. The receptor's source is a man aged 35 to 55 with acute or convalescent COVID-19. The chain carries TRBV11-3 and TRBJ2-1, with TRBD2 identical over 8 bases. The sequenced sample was peripheral blood. CDR3: CASSRRAGGPPEDEQFF. The CDR3 DNA sequence: TGTGCCAGCAGCCGGCGTGCGGGGGGCCCACCCGAAGATGAGCAGTTCTTC.